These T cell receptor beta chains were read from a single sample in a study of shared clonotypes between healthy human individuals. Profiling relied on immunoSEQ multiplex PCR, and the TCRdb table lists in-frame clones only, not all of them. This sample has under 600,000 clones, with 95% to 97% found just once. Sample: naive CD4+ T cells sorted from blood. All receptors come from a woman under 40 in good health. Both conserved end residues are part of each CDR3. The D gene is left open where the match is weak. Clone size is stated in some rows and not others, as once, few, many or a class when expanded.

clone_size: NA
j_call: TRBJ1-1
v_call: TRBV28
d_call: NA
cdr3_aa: CASIGPEAFF
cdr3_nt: TGTGCCAGCATTGGGCCTGAAGCTTTCTTT

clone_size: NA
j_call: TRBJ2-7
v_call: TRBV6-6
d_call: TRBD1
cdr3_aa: CASSTGQGASYEQYF
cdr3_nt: TGTGCCAGCAGTACGGGACAGGGGGCCTCCTACGAGCAGTACTTC

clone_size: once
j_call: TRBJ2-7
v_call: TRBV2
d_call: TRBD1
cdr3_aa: CASTGQGGAYEQYF
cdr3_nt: TGTGCCAGCACGGGACAGGGGGGCGCCTACGAGCAGTACTTC

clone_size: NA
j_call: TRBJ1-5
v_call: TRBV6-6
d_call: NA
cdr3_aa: CASRGTGPNQPQHF
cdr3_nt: TGTGCCAGCAGGGGTACAGGTCCCAATCAGCCCCAGCATTTT

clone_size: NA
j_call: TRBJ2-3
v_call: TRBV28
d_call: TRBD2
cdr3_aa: CASRPHLAVKADTQYF
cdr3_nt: TGTGCCAGCAGACCCCACCTAGCGGTTAAAGCAGATACGCAGTATTTT

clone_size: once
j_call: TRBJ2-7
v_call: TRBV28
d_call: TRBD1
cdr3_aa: CASRSQGGEQYF
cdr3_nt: TGTGCCAGCAGATCACAGGGGGGCGAGCAGTACTTC

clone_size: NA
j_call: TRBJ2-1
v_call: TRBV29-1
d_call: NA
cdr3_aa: CTGSSYNEQFF
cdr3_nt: TGCACCGGGAGTTCCTACAATGAGCAGTTCTTC

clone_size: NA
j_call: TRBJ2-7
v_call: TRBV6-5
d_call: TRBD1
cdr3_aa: CASSTTGNEQYF
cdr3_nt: TGTGCCAGCAGCACGACAGGGAACGAGCAGTACTTC

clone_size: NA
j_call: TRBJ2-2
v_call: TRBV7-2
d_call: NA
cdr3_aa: CASRRDGGPGELFF
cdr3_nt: TGTGCCAGCAGGCGGGACGGAGGACCCGGGGAGCTGTTTTTT

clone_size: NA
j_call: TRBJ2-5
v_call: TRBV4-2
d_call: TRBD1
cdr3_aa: CASSQVTGAGETQYF
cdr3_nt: TGTGCCAGCAGCCAAGTAACAGGGGCTGGCGAGACCCAGTACTTC

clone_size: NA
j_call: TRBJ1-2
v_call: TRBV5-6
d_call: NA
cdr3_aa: CASSPGFNYGYTF
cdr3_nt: TGTGCCAGCAGCCCAGGGTTCAACTATGGCTACACCTTC

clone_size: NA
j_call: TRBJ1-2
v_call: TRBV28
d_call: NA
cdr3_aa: CASSRTPGRINYGYTF
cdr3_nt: TGTGCCAGCAGCAGAACTCCGGGACGGATAAACTATGGCTACACCTTC

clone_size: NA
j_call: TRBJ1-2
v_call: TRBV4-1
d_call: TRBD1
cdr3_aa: CASSQPWTGRRNYGYTF
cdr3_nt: TGCGCCAGCAGCCAACCCTGGACAGGGAGAAGAAACTATGGCTACACCTTC

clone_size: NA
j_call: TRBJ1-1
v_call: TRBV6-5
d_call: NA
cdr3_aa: CASSYPGHRGEAFF
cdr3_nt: TGTGCCAGCAGTTACCCAGGACACCGCGGGGAAGCTTTCTTT

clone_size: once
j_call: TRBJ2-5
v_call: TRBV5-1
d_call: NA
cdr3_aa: CASSLDISAGRTQYF
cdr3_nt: TGCGCCAGCAGCTTGGATATTTCGGCAGGGAGGACCCAGTACTTC

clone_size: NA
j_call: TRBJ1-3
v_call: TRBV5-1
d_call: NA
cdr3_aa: CASSLLGNSGNTIYF
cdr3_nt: TGCGCCAGCAGCTTGCTTGGGAACTCTGGAAACACCATATATTTT

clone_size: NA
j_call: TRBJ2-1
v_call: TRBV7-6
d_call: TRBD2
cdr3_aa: CASSNRGGAVNNEQFF
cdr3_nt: TGTGCCAGCAGCAACCGGGGAGGGGCGGTTAACAATGAGCAGTTCTTC

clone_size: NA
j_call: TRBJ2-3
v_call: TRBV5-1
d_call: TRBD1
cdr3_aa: CASSHAYSTGVGDTQYF
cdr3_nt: TGCGCCAGCAGCCATGCTTACTCGACAGGGGTGGGGGATACGCAGTATTTT

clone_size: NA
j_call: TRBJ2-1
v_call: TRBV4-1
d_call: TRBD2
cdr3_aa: CASSQRWRENDNEQFF
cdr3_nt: TGCGCCAGCAGCCAACGGTGGCGGGAGAATGATAATGAGCAGTTCTTC

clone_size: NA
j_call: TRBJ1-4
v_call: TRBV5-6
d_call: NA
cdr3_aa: CASSRVGEGKLFF
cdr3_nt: TGTGCCAGCAGCCGGGTGGGGGAAGGTAAACTGTTTTTT

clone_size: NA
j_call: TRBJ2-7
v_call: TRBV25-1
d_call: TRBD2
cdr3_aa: CASSEFPSGSSAYEQYF
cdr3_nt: TGTGCCAGCAGTGAATTTCCTAGCGGGAGTAGCGCCTACGAGCAGTACTTC

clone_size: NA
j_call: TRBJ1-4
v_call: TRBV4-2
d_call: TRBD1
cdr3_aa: CASSPDRAGVTNEKLFF
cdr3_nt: TGTGCCAGCAGCCCTGACAGGGCGGGTGTGACTAATGAAAAACTGTTTTTT

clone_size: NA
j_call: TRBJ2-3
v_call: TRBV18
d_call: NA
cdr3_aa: CASSPLEEDTQYF
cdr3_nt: TGTGCCAGCTCACCACTAGAGGAAGATACGCAGTATTTT

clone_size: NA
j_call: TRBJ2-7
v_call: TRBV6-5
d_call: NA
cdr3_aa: CASSPRGRGYEQYF
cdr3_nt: TGTGCCAGCAGCCCCAGGGGGCGGGGGTACGAGCAGTACTTC

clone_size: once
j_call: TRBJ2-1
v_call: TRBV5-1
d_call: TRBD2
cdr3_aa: CASSPGAGVWNEQFF
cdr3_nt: TGCGCCAGCAGCCCCGGGGCGGGAGTATGGAATGAGCAGTTCTTC

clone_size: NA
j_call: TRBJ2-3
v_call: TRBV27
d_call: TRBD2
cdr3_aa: CASSSSGGPDTQYF
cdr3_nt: TGTGCCAGCAGTTCTAGCGGAGGACCAGATACGCAGTATTTT

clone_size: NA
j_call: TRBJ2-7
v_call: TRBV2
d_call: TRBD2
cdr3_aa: CASRRTSGLQSYEQYF
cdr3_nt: TGTGCCAGCAGAAGGACTAGCGGGCTACAGTCCTACGAGCAGTACTTC

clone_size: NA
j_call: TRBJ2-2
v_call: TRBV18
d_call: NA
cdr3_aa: CASSPQTGELFF
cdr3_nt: TGTGCCAGCTCACCACAGACCGGGGAGCTGTTTTTT

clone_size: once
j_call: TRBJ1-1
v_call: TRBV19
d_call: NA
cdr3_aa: CASTLGPSEAFF
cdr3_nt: TGTGCCAGTACCCTAGGACCTAGTGAAGCTTTCTTT

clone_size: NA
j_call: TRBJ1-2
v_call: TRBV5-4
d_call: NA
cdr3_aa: CASTHLTDNYGYTF
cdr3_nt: TGTGCCAGCACCCACCTGACAGATAACTATGGCTACACCTTC

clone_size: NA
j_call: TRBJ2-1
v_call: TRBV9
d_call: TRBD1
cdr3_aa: CASSVGGTGTYNEQFF
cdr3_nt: TGTGCCAGCAGCGTAGGTGGGACAGGGACCTACAATGAGCAGTTCTTC

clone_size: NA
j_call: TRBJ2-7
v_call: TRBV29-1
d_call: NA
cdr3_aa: CSVGTAEQYF
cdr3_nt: TGCAGCGTTGGGACAGCTGAGCAGTACTTC

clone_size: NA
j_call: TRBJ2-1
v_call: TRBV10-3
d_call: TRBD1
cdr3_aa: CASSSLDRGVNEQFF
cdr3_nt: TGTGCCAGCTCCTCCTTGGACAGGGGTGTCAATGAGCAGTTCTTC

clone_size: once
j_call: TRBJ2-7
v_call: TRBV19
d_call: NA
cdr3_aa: CASSPTRARSSYEQYF
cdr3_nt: TGTGCCAGTAGTCCAACGCGGGCAAGGAGCTCCTACGAGCAGTACTTC

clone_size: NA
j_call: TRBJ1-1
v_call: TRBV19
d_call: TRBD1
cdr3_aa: CASSIVARGRANTEAFF
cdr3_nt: TGTGCCAGTAGTATAGTGGCCAGGGGGCGGGCGAACACTGAAGCTTTCTTT

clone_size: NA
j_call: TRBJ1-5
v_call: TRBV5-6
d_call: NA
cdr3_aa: CASSDGPNSNQPQHF
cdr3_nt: TGTGCCAGCAGCGACGGGCCTAATAGCAATCAGCCCCAGCATTTT

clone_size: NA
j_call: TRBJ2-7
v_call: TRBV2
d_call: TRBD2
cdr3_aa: CASSEAGLAGKYEQYF
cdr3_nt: TGTGCCAGCAGTGAAGCGGGACTAGCGGGAAAATACGAGCAGTACTTC

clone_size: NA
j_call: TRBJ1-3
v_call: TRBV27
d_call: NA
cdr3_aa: CASSLTIGNTIYF
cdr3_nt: TGTGCCAGCAGTCTAACTATAGGAAACACCATATATTTT

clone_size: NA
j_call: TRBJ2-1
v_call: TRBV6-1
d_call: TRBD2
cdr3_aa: CASSVGGAGVYNEQFF
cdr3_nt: TGTGCCAGCAGTGTTGGAGGGGCGGGAGTCTACAATGAGCAGTTCTTC

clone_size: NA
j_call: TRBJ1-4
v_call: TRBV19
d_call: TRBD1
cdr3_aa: CASSKWDSLNEKLFF
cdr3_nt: TGTGCCAGTAGTAAATGGGACAGTCTTAATGAAAAACTGTTTTTT

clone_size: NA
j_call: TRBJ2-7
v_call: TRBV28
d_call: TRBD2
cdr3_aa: CASRSSSGSSYEQYF
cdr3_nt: TGTGCCAGCAGATCCTCTAGCGGATCGTCCTACGAGCAGTACTTC

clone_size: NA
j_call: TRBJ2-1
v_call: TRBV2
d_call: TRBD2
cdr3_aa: CASSERLAGAEQFF
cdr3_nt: TGTGCCAGCAGTGAACGACTAGCGGGAGCGGAGCAGTTCTTC

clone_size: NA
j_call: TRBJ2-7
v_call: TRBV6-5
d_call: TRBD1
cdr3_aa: CASSYLPGQRLFEQYF
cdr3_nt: TGTGCCAGCAGTTATCTGCCGGGACAGCGCCTTTTCGAGCAGTACTTC

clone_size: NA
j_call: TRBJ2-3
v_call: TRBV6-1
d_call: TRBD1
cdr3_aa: CASARDRGTDTQYF
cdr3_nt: TGTGCCAGCGCTCGGGACAGGGGTACAGATACGCAGTATTTT

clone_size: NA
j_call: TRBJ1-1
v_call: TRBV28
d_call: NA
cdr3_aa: CASIAPREGAFF
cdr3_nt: TGTGCCAGCATCGCACCCAGGGAGGGAGCTTTCTTT

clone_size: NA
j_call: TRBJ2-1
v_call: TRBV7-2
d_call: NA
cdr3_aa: CASSLQASSVDEQFF
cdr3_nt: TGTGCCAGCAGCTTACAGGCTAGCAGTGTCGATGAGCAGTTCTTC

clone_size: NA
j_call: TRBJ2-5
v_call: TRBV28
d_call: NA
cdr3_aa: CASSLGGGKTQYF
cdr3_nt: TGTGCCAGCAGTTTGGGGGGCGGTAAGACCCAGTACTTC

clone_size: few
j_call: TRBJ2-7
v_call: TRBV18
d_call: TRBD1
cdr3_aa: CASSPGTGYHEQYF
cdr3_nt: TGTGCCAGCTCACCAGGGACAGGGTACCACGAGCAGTACTTC

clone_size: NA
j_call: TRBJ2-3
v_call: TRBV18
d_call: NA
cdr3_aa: CASSTPDTQYF
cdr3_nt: TGTGCCAGCTCAACCCCAGATACGCAGTATTTT

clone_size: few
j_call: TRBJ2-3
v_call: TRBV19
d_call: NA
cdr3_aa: CASSMGSTDTQYF
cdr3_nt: TGTGCCAGTAGTATGGGTAGCACAGATACGCAGTATTTT

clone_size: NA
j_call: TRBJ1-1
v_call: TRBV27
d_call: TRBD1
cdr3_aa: CASSFTGDPTTEAFF
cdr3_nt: TGTGCCAGCAGTTTTACAGGGGATCCAACCACTGAAGCTTTCTTT

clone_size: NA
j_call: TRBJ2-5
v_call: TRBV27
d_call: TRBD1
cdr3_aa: CASSLSLGGAETQYF
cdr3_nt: TGTGCCAGCAGTTTATCGTTAGGGGGCGCAGAGACCCAGTACTTC

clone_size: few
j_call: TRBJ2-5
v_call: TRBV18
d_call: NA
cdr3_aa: CASSPPQETQYF
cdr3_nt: TGTGCCAGCTCACCACCTCAAGAGACCCAGTACTTC

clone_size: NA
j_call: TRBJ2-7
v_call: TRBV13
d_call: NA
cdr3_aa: CASSLYVRDLYEQYF
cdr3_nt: TGTGCCAGCAGCTTATATGTGCGGGACCTCTACGAGCAGTACTTC

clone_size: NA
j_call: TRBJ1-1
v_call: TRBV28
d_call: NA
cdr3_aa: CASSYLGAEAFF
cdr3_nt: TGTGCCAGCAGCTACCTAGGCGCTGAAGCTTTCTTT

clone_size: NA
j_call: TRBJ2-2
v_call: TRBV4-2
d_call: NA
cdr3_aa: CASSQDIAGTGELFF
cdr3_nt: TGTGCCAGCAGCCAAGATATCGCGGGAACCGGGGAGCTGTTTTTT

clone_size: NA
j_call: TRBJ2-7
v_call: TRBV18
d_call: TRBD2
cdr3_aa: CASSPPVSGSIGYEQYF
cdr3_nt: TGTGCCAGCTCACCACCCGTTAGCGGGAGTATAGGCTACGAGCAGTACTTC